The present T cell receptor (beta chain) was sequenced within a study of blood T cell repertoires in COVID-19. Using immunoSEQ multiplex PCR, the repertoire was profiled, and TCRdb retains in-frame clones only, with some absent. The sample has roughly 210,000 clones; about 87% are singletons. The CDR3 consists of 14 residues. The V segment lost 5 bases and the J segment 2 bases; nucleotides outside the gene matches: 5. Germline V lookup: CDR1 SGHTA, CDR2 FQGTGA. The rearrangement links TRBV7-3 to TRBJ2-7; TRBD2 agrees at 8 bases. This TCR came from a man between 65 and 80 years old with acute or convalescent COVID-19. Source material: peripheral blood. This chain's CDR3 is CASSPSGGAYEQYF. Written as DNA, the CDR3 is TGTGCCAGCAGCCCCTCGGGGGGGGCCTACGAGCAGTACTTC.